The rows below give T cell receptor beta chains drawn from one sample of a study of blood T cell repertoires in COVID-19. Repertoires were generated with immunoSEQ multiplex PCR, while TCRdb's copy carries only in-frame clones and drops some. Of about 150,000 clones in the sample, 60% to 80% were seen once. Source material: peripheral blood. Source of these receptors: a man between 60 and 70 years old who had recovered from COVID-19. Each CDR3 is given with its conserved first and last residue. The D gene is left open where the match is weak. Not all rows give a size; the values are once, few, many and, for expanded clones, a class.

v_gene: TRBV5-1
abundance: NA
j_gene: TRBJ1-6
d_gene: TRBD1
CDR3nt: TGCGCCAGCAGCTCCTCCGGGACAGGGGCTAATTCACCCCTCCACTTT
CDR3aa: CASSSSGTGANSPLHF

v_gene: TRBV29-1
abundance: NA
j_gene: TRBJ2-1
d_gene: NA
CDR3nt: TGCAGCGGACTGCTGGGACTCTACAATGAGCAGTTCTTC
CDR3aa: CSGLLGLYNEQFF

v_gene: TRBV7-8
abundance: few
j_gene: TRBJ2-7
d_gene: NA
CDR3nt: TGTGCCAGCAGCTTAAGCGGGGGGACAGGCTACGAGCAGTACTTC
CDR3aa: CASSLSGGTGYEQYF

v_gene: TRBV3-1/TRBV3-2
abundance: NA
j_gene: TRBJ2-1
d_gene: TRBD2
CDR3nt: TGTGCCAGCAGCCAAGGACTAGCGGGGAAGTTCTTC
CDR3aa: CASSQGLAGKFF

v_gene: TRBV3-1/TRBV3-2
abundance: NA
j_gene: TRBJ2-7
d_gene: NA
CDR3nt: TGTGCCAGCAGCCTTCCGGGACACAAAGACAACGAGCAGTACTTC
CDR3aa: CASSLPGHKDNEQYF

v_gene: TRBV19
abundance: NA
j_gene: TRBJ1-6
d_gene: TRBD1
CDR3nt: TGTGCCAGTAGTATGCGGGACAGGGGAAATTCACCCCTCCACTTT
CDR3aa: CASSMRDRGNSPLHF

v_gene: TRBV5-8
abundance: NA
j_gene: TRBJ2-7
d_gene: TRBD1
CDR3nt: TGTGCCAGCAGCCAGGGACAGGGGGCGATCTACGAGCAGTACTTC
CDR3aa: CASSQGQGAIYEQYF

v_gene: TRBV6-5
abundance: NA
j_gene: TRBJ1-5
d_gene: TRBD1
CDR3nt: TGTGCCAGCAGTTCTGCAGGTGACAGGGTGAATCAGCCCCAGCATTTT
CDR3aa: CASSSAGDRVNQPQHF

v_gene: TRBV6-4
abundance: NA
j_gene: TRBJ1-2
d_gene: NA
CDR3nt: TGTGCCAGCAGTGAACCGGGGGGTAATGGCTACACCTTC
CDR3aa: CASSEPGGNGYTF

v_gene: TRBV5-5
abundance: NA
j_gene: TRBJ2-6
d_gene: NA
CDR3nt: TGTGCCAGCAGCTTTACTGCAGGGGAAGCTGGGGCCAACGTCCTGACTTTC
CDR3aa: CASSFTAGEAGANVLTF

v_gene: TRBV29-1
abundance: NA
j_gene: TRBJ2-1
d_gene: NA
CDR3nt: TGCAGCGTTGTGGAGCGGGCCCTTGTCGATGAGCAGTTCTTC
CDR3aa: CSVVERALVDEQFF

v_gene: TRBV29-1
abundance: NA
j_gene: TRBJ2-7
d_gene: TRBD1
CDR3nt: TGCAGCGTTGGACCGGGACAGGGTACCTACGAGCAGTACTTC
CDR3aa: CSVGPGQGTYEQYF

v_gene: TRBV3-1/TRBV3-2
abundance: few
j_gene: TRBJ1-4
d_gene: TRBD1
CDR3nt: TGTGCCAGCAGCCTCTCGGGACAGGCACGAGGAAAACTGTTTTTT
CDR3aa: CASSLSGQARGKLFF

v_gene: TRBV9
abundance: NA
j_gene: TRBJ2-3
d_gene: TRBD2
CDR3nt: TGTGCCAGCAGCGTAGGGGGTAGCGGGGGAACAGATACGCAGTATTTT
CDR3aa: CASSVGGSGGTDTQYF

v_gene: TRBV9
abundance: NA
j_gene: TRBJ1-5
d_gene: NA
CDR3nt: TGTGCCAGCAGCGTAGACGGGAATCAGCCCCAGCATTTT
CDR3aa: CASSVDGNQPQHF

v_gene: TRBV3-1/TRBV3-2
abundance: NA
j_gene: TRBJ2-7
d_gene: NA
CDR3nt: TGTGCCAGCAGCCAAACCCTTACACCAACCTACGAGCAGTACTTC
CDR3aa: CASSQTLTPTYEQYF

v_gene: TRBV6-5
abundance: few
j_gene: TRBJ1-4
d_gene: NA
CDR3nt: TGTGCCAGCAGTTATAAGGGAGCTAATGAAAAACTGTTTTTT
CDR3aa: CASSYKGANEKLFF

v_gene: TRBV3-1/TRBV3-2
abundance: NA
j_gene: TRBJ2-2
d_gene: TRBD1
CDR3nt: TGTGCCAGCAGCCAAGGGGCCGGGACAGGGGGCTTGGTCACCGGGGAGCTGTTTTTT
CDR3aa: CASSQGAGTGGLVTGELFF

v_gene: TRBV7-8
abundance: NA
j_gene: TRBJ1-1
d_gene: NA
CDR3nt: TGTGCCAGCAGCTTGGGGCGGGAGAACACTGAAGCTTTCTTT
CDR3aa: CASSLGRENTEAFF

v_gene: TRBV5-8
abundance: NA
j_gene: TRBJ2-2
d_gene: NA
CDR3nt: TGTGCCAGCAGCTTGGTTCGCGACACCGCGAACACCGGGGAGCTGTTTTTT
CDR3aa: CASSLVRDTANTGELFF

v_gene: TRBV28
abundance: NA
j_gene: TRBJ2-2
d_gene: TRBD2
CDR3nt: TGTGCCAGCAGGCGGGGAGGGACCGGGGAGCTGTTTTTT
CDR3aa: CASRRGGTGELFF

v_gene: TRBV29-1
abundance: once
j_gene: TRBJ1-3
d_gene: TRBD1
CDR3nt: TGCAGCGCAGGGACAGGACAAGAGGGAAACACCATATATTTT
CDR3aa: CSAGTGQEGNTIYF

v_gene: TRBV30
abundance: NA
j_gene: TRBJ1-6
d_gene: NA
CDR3nt: TGTGCCTGGAGTGTCCTTATCCCTAATTCACCCCTCCACTTT
CDR3aa: CAWSVLIPNSPLHF

v_gene: TRBV11-2
abundance: NA
j_gene: TRBJ1-1
d_gene: TRBD1
CDR3nt: TGTGCCAGCAGCTCTACAGGGGGTAGAGCTTTCTTT
CDR3aa: CASSSTGGRAFF

v_gene: TRBV5-1
abundance: NA
j_gene: TRBJ1-4
d_gene: NA
CDR3nt: TGCGCCAGCAGCTTGGCGGGGGGCGCAGCGGGGAATACTAATGAAAAACTGTTTTTT
CDR3aa: CASSLAGGAAGNTNEKLFF

v_gene: TRBV12-3/TRBV12-4
abundance: once
j_gene: TRBJ1-3
d_gene: NA
CDR3nt: TGTGCCAGCAGTTACAGCGGAAACACCATATATTTT
CDR3aa: CASSYSGNTIYF

v_gene: TRBV4-3
abundance: few
j_gene: TRBJ2-3
d_gene: NA
CDR3nt: TGCGCCAGCAGCCCGGCTAGCGGCACAGATACGCAGTATTTT
CDR3aa: CASSPASGTDTQYF

v_gene: TRBV4-1
abundance: NA
j_gene: TRBJ2-7
d_gene: TRBD1
CDR3nt: TGCGCCAGCAGGCTAGGACAGGGCAGCTCCTACGAGCAGTACTTC
CDR3aa: CASRLGQGSSYEQYF

v_gene: TRBV7-2
abundance: NA
j_gene: TRBJ2-5
d_gene: NA
CDR3nt: TGTGCCAGCAGCCCGGAACCCCTAGGGACCCAGTACTTC
CDR3aa: CASSPEPLGTQYF

v_gene: TRBV5-1
abundance: NA
j_gene: TRBJ2-3
d_gene: TRBD1
CDR3nt: TGCGCCAGCAGCTTGGGAGACAGGGGCGTCAGCACAGATACGCAGTATTTT
CDR3aa: CASSLGDRGVSTDTQYF

v_gene: TRBV7-9
abundance: NA
j_gene: TRBJ1-6
d_gene: TRBD1
CDR3nt: TGTGCCAGCAGCTCCGGGACAGGCTATAATTCACCCCTCCACTTT
CDR3aa: CASSSGTGYNSPLHF

v_gene: TRBV7-2
abundance: NA
j_gene: TRBJ2-3
d_gene: TRBD2
CDR3nt: TGTGCCAGCAGCTTTTTAGCGGGAGTCTCTGCAGATACGCAGTATTTT
CDR3aa: CASSFLAGVSADTQYF

v_gene: TRBV19
abundance: NA
j_gene: TRBJ1-2
d_gene: TRBD1
CDR3nt: TGTGCCAGTTCTGACAGGGGCAACTATGGCTACACCTTC
CDR3aa: CASSDRGNYGYTF

v_gene: TRBV7-2
abundance: NA
j_gene: TRBJ1-3
d_gene: NA
CDR3nt: TGTGCCAGCAGCTTGAGGACGGCGGGCTCTGGAAACACCATATATTTT
CDR3aa: CASSLRTAGSGNTIYF

v_gene: TRBV7-2
abundance: NA
j_gene: TRBJ1-3
d_gene: NA
CDR3nt: TGTGCCAGCAGTTTCCGCTCCGGTAACTCTGGAAACACCATATATTTT
CDR3aa: CASSFRSGNSGNTIYF

v_gene: TRBV30
abundance: NA
j_gene: TRBJ2-3
d_gene: TRBD2
CDR3nt: TGTGCCTGGTCAGCGGGAGGGCCAGATACGCAGTATTTT
CDR3aa: CAWSAGGPDTQYF

v_gene: TRBV6-2/TRBV6-3
abundance: few
j_gene: TRBJ2-2
d_gene: NA
CDR3nt: TGTGCCAGCAGTTACGTACGGACCGGGGAGCTGTTTTTT
CDR3aa: CASSYVRTGELFF